The 6 T cell receptor beta chains below were found in one sample sequenced in a study of cytomegalovirus exposure and HLA in healthy donors. Researchers ran the PCR with 60 Vbeta and 13 Jbeta primers. Sequencing used immunoSEQ multiplex PCR; TCRdb keeps in-frame clones, though not all of them. The sample includes about 82,000 clones, 55% to 65% of them seen just once. Sequenced material: PBMCs. Receptors were obtained from a woman aged 40 to 50 in good health and CMV-seropositive.

Notes on this clone: Other DNA sequences in this specimen translate into the identical CDR3. The chain uses TRBV6-5 and TRBJ1-5; 8 bases are shared with TRBD1. The junction had 4 bases not matched to a gene; V was cut back by 8 bases and J by 4 bases. The germline V gene encodes CDR1 MNHEY and CDR2 SVGAGI. The CDR3 is made up of 13 amino acids. CDR3 region: CASRGTGNQPQHF. The CDR3 nucleotides read TGTGCCAGCCGCGGGACAGGTAATCAGCCCCAGCATTTT.

This clone was found a few times. This chain joins TRBV5-5 and TRBJ2-5; TRBD2 matches at 7 bases. V lost 0 bases to trimming and J lost 4 bases; unmatched junction nucleotides: 9. Germline CDR1 is SGHKS and CDR2 is YYEKEE (reference sequence). CDR3 size: 16 residues. For the CDR3, the DNA is TGTGCCAGCAGCTTGGCGGGGGGTAGGGTCGGAGAGACCCAGTACTTC. As protein: CASSLAGGRVGETQYF.

V gene TRBV28 combines with J gene TRBJ2-7; the match to TRBD2 covers 8 bases. The CDR3 covers 15 residues. Germline assignment: CDR1 MDHEN and CDR2 SYDVKM. The V and J ends lost 6 bases and 0 bases, in that order; junction bases with no gene match: 7. The CDR3 loop reads CASRVRGGSSYEQYF. In DNA, the CDR3 is TGTGCCAGCAGGGTTCGGGGGGGAAGCTCCTACGAGCAGTACTTC.

This chain connects TRBV19 to TRBJ1-4; 8 bases are a match to TRBD1. The germline V gene has CDR1 LNHDA and CDR2 SQIVND (reference sequence). The CDR3 has 17 residues. Trimming removed 3 bases from V and 3 bases from J; junction bases left unmatched: 9. This CDR3 is CASSIGTGRWANEKLFF. CDR3 bases: TGTGCCAGTAGTATCGGGACAGGTCGGTGGGCTAATGAAAAACTGTTTTTT.

The genes are TRBV20-1 and TRBJ2-1; a weak D match, TRBD1 (6 bases). CDR3 length: 11 residues. The V gene's germline CDR1 is DFQATT and CDR2 SNEGSKA (reference sequence). Trimming pared 1 base from V and 12 bases from J, leaving 10 bases between. CDR3 residues: CSARVEGGQFF. The CDR3 coding sequence is TGCAGTGCTAGAGTAGAAGGGGGGCAGTTCTTC.

The gene calls are TRBV27 and TRBJ2-3; 7 bases are a match to TRBD2. This CDR3 region has 17 residues. CDR1 is MNHEY and CDR2 is SMNVEV in the germline V gene (reference sequence). The V segment lost 5 bases and the J segment 0 bases; nucleotides outside the gene matches: 11. The CDR3 spells CASSPPREGGSTDTQYF. CDR3 nucleotide sequence: TGTGCCAGCAGTCCACCTAGGGAGGGAGGGAGCACAGATACGCAGTATTTT.